The 10 T cell receptor beta chains below come from one sample, sequenced in a study of blood T cell repertoires in COVID-19. This table comes from immunoSEQ multiplex PCR, and its TCRdb copy is limited to in-frame clones, with some not included. The profile shows over 200,000 clones, almost 90% of them singletons. Sequences were obtained from peripheral blood. The receptors stem from a man aged 18-30 years with active or convalescent COVID-19.

This chain uses TRBV4-3 with TRBJ2-7, with 7 nucleotides matching TRBD1. V was pared by 1 base and J by 3 bases, with 3 bases of the junction left unmatched. Germline CDR1 and CDR2: LGHNA and YSLEER. The CDR3 sequence is 14 residues long. The CDR3 DNA reads TGCGCCAGCAGCCAAGCCCCAGGGGGCTACGAGCAGTACTTC. As protein: CASSQAPGGYEQYF.

This clone was counted between two and nine times. The chain carries TRBV11-2 and TRBJ1-2; a possible D gene is TRBD1 (5 bases). V was pared by 7 bases and J by 5 bases, with 20 bases between. CDR3 length equals 15 residues. Germline V lookup: CDR1 SGHAT, CDR2 FQNNGV. The CDR3 sequence: CASTARDGGLYGYTF. The DNA for the CDR3 is TGTGCCAGCACCGCGCGGGACGGTGGTTTGTATGGCTACACCTTC.

V and J are TRBV7-2 and TRBJ1-5; 8 bases agree with TRBD1. The CDR3 sequence is 15 residues long. Germline V gives CDR1 SGHTA, CDR2 FQGNSA. Losses at the gene ends were 3 bases for V and 9 bases for J; bases not matched to a gene: 10. The CDR3 sequence: CASSFTTGALGPQHF. CDR3 in DNA: TGTGCCAGCAGCTTTACGACAGGGGCCTTGGGGCCCCAGCATTTT.

The chain combines TRBV6-5 with TRBJ1-1, with D possibly being TRBD1 (5 bases). Germline CDR1 MNHEY, CDR2 SVGAGI. V dropped 4 bases and J dropped 0 bases, with 9 bases sitting between them. The CDR3 has 14 amino acids. As DNA, the CDR3 is TGTGCCAGCAGTTCGACAGCCATGAACACTGAAGCTTTCTTT. Encoded protein: CASSSTAMNTEAFF.

V is TRBV7-6 and J is TRBJ1-6, with 7 positions matching TRBD1. Trimming took 2 bases from V and 5 from J; bases not matched to a gene: 9. The CDR3 has 17 amino acids. In germline, CDR1 is SGHVS, CDR2 FNYEAQ. As DNA, the CDR3 is TGTGCCAGCAGCTTAACTACAAACAGGGGAAATAATTCACCCCTCCACTTT. Residues: CASSLTTNRGNNSPLHF.

V usage is TRBV10-2 and J usage is TRBJ2-3; 10 bases are shared with TRBD2. This CDR3 region has 17 residues. CDR1 and CDR2 from the germline V gene are WSHSY and SAAADI. With 9 bases clipped from V and 3 bases from J, the junction kept 15 bases outside the gene matches. CDR3 in amino acids: CARAYLGLAQITDTQYF. In nucleotides, the CDR3 is TGCGCCAGGGCCTACCTGGGACTAGCGCAAATTACAGATACGCAGTATTTT.

V is TRBV18 and J is TRBJ1-5, with TRBD1 matching 7 bases. Germline V CDR1 and CDR2: KGHSH, LQKENI. V lost 5 bases to trimming and J lost 4 bases; unmatched junction nucleotides: 8. CDR3 size: 15 residues. CDR3 protein: CASSTRQGVNQPQHF. CDR3 DNA sequence: TGTGCCAGCTCAACCCGACAGGGTGTGAATCAGCCCCAGCATTTT. The entire variable domain, with the rest obtained from reference TRBV18 and TRBJ1-5, is as follows: NAGVMQNPRHLVRRRGQEARLRCSPMKGHSHVYWYRQLPEEGLKFMVYLQKENIIDESGMPKERFSAEFPKEGPSILRIQQVVRGDSAAYFCASSTRQGVNQPQHFGDGTRLSIL.

V gene TRBV5-1 combines with J gene TRBJ1-5, with D maybe TRBD1 (6 bases). The CDR3 has 14 residues. Germline loops: CDR1 SGHRS, CDR2 YFSETQ. V was trimmed by 0 bases and J by 7 bases, leaving 11 bases between them. Here the CDR3 reads CASSLVTGGQPQHF. The CDR3 DNA follows: TGCGCCAGCAGCTTGGTGACAGGTGGACAGCCCCAGCATTTT.

The chain recombines TRBV15 with TRBJ1-3; no firm D call. Germline CDR1 is LNHNV and CDR2 is YYDKDF (reference sequence). The CDR3 runs 14 residues. V was pared by 4 bases and J by 0 bases, with 7 bases between. CDR3 nucleotide sequence: TGTGCCACCAGCAAGGAGAGCTCTGGAAACACCATATATTTT. Its translation: CATSKESSGNTIYF.

The rearrangement links TRBV27 to TRBJ2-3; TRBD2 matches at 9 bases. The CDR3 has 21 amino acids. Trimming took 0 bases from V and 0 from J; bases not matched to a gene: 16. The germline CDR1 and CDR2 sequences are MNHEY and SMNVEV (reference sequence). The CDR3 loop reads CASSLSRRLAARVGSTDTQYF. The DNA of the CDR3 is TGTGCCAGCAGTTTATCGCGGAGACTAGCGGCCAGGGTGGGAAGCACAGATACGCAGTATTTT.